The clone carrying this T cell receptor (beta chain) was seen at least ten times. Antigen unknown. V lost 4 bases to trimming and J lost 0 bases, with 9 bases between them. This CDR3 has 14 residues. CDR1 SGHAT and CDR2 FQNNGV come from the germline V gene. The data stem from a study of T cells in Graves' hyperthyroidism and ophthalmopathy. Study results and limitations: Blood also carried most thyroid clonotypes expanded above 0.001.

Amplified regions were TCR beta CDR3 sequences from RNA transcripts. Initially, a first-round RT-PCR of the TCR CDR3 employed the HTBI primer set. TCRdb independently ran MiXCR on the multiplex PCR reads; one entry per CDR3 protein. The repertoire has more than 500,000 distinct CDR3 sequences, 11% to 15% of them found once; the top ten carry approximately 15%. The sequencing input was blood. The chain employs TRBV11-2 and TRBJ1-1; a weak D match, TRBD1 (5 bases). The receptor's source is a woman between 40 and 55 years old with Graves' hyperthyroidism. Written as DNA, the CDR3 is TGTGCCAGCAGCTATCCGGGACTGAACACTGAAGCTTTCTTT. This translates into CASSYPGLNTEAFF.